The rows below give T cell receptor beta chains drawn from one sample of a study of T cell clonotyping in hematopoietic cell transplantation. Only in-frame clones appear in the TCRdb table, and some are missing; sequencing was by immunoSEQ multiplex PCR. The repertoire holds around 5,700 clones, with 90% as singletons. The specimen was peripheral blood mononuclear cells, collected 100 days after allogeneic stem cell transplant. All receptors come from a female patient aged 50 to 60 who had an allogeneic stem cell transplant from an unrelated donor, so T cells may come from the graft donor. Some clones in this sample may be carry-over from other donors' samples. Both conserved end residues are part of each CDR3. Each record gives: V gene, J gene, D gene, clone size, CDR3 DNA, CDR3 protein. D genes are given only for firm matches. Clone size is stated in some rows and not others, as once, few, many or a class when expanded.

>TRBV9|TRBJ2-1|TRBD2|-
TGTGCCTCCCAAGCGGGGGGTTCCTACAATGAGCAGTTCTTC
CASQAGGSYNEQFF
>TRBV30|TRBJ1-3|-|-
TGTGCCTGGGGTGGGGATAACTCTGGAAACACCATATATTTT
CAWGGDNSGNTIYF
>TRBV2|TRBJ2-7|TRBD2|-
TGTGCCAGCAGACGACTAGCGGGGCGCCACGAGCAGTACTTC
CASRRLAGRHEQYF
>TRBV6-1|TRBJ1-1|-|-
TGTGCCAGCACCAAGACAGATCAGAACACTGAAGCTTTCTTT
CASTKTDQNTEAFF
>TRBV28|TRBJ1-2|-|-
TGTGCCAGCTTCGGACGACATAGCGATAACTATGGCTACACCTTC
CASFGRHSDNYGYTF
>TRBV2|TRBJ1-2|-|-
TGTGCCAGCAGTGACCAGGGGTGGGGCTACACCTTC
CASSDQGWGYTF
>TRBV7-8|TRBJ2-1|-|few
TGTGCCAACCTGGACGGTAACAATGAGCAGTTCTTC
CANLDGNNEQFF
>TRBV6-6|TRBJ1-5|-|once
TGTGCCAGCAGTTACCAGCCCCAGCATTTT
CASSYQPQHF
>TRBV4-1|TRBJ1-1|-|-
TGCGCCAGCAGCCACTTACACCAGAACACTGAAGCTTTCTTT
CASSHLHQNTEAFF
>TRBV9|TRBJ2-5|-|-
TGTGCCAGCAGCGTAAGAAGTGGTGGCGGGGGGACAGAGACCCAATACTTC
CASSVRSGGGGTETQYF
>TRBV7-9|TRBJ1-4|-|-
TGTGCCAGCAGCCCTCAGGGTTCTAATGAAAAACTGTTTTTT
CASSPQGSNEKLFF
>TRBV5-6|TRBJ1-1|-|-
TGTGCCAGCAGCTTGGTAAGACGGCCGAACACTGAAGCTTTCTTT
CASSLVRRPNTEAFF
>TRBV6-5|TRBJ1-5|-|-
TGTGCCAGCAGCCTGGACGGGCTTTATCAGCCCCAGCATTTT
CASSLDGLYQPQHF
>TRBV6-1|TRBJ1-1|-|once
TGTGCCAGCAGTGAAGATTTATATTGGGGTGAAGCTTTCTTT
CASSEDLYWGEAFF
>TRBV10-1|TRBJ2-7|-|-
TGCGCCAGCAGTGCTGGGGCAGGGGAATACGAGCAGTACTTC
CASSAGAGEYEQYF
>TRBV6-6|TRBJ1-1|-|-
TGTGCCAGCAGTCCCCGACAGGCTTCGAACACTGAAGCTTTCTTT
CASSPRQASNTEAFF
>TRBV29-1|TRBJ2-5|TRBD1|-
TGCAGCGTTGGGGACAGGCCTCAAGAGACCCAGTACTTC
CSVGDRPQETQYF
>TRBV30|TRBJ2-5|-|-
TGTGCCTGGAGTGCTACTCACGGGGAGACCCAGTACTTC
CAWSATHGETQYF
>TRBV21-1|TRBJ1-5|-|few
TGTGCCAGCAGCAAAGCTGACAGGGGGCGATTCCCGCAGCCCCAGCATTTT
CASSKADRGRFPQPQHF
>TRBV7-8|TRBJ2-3|-|once
TGTGCCAGCAGCTTAGTCGTCCGGACAAGACCCACAGATACGCAGTATTTT
CASSLVVRTRPTDTQYF
>TRBV19|TRBJ2-3|TRBD1|once
TGTGCCAGCACGACAGGGGTAGATACGCAGTATTTT
CASTTGVDTQYF
>TRBV4-1|TRBJ1-1|-|-
TGCGCCAGCAGCCAAGGTGGGGGGCTAGACACTGAAGCTTTCTTT
CASSQGGGLDTEAFF
>TRBV18|TRBJ2-7|-|-
TGTGCCAGCTCACCGGTTACGCCCTCTGGGGAGCAGTACTTC
CASSPVTPSGEQYF